The following is a TCR beta chain sequence with its context. Measured with immunoSEQ multiplex PCR; TCRdb has only the in-frame clones, and not every one. The sample consists of 130,000 to 150,000 clones, roughly 84% of them appearing once. This specimen belongs to a study of blood T cell repertoires in COVID-19. This CDR3 is 11 amino acids long. Germline V gene data show CDR1 as GTSNPN and CDR2 as SVGIG (reference sequence). V lost 2 bases and J lost 6, with 8 bases in between. V and J are TRBV30 and TRBJ2-7; D possibly corresponds to TRBD2 (6 bases). The sample comprised PBMCs or T cells enriched from blood (not recorded which). The source of this sequence is a woman aged 45-65 years who had been exposed to COVID-19. CDR3 DNA sequence: TGTGCCTGGAGTCCCGGGGGCGAGCAGTACTTC. This gives the protein CAWSPGGEQYF.